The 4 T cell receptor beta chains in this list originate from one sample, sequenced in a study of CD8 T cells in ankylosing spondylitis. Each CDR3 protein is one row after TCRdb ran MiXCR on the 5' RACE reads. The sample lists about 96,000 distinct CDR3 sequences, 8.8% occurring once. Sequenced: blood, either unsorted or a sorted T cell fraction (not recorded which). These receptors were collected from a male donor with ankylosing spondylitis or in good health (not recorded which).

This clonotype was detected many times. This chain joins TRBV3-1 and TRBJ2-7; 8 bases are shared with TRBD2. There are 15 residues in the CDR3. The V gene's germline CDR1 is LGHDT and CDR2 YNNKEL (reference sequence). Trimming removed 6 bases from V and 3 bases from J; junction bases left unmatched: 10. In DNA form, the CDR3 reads TGTGCCAGCAGTCCCCTAAGGGGACTAGTCTACGAGCAGTACTTC. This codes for CASSPLRGLVYEQYF.

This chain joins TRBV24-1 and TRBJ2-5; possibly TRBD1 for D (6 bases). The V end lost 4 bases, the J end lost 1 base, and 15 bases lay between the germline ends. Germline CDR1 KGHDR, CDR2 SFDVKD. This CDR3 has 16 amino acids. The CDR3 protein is CATSDSPDRTQETQYF. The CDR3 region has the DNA TGTGCCACCAGTGACTCTCCGGACAGAACCCAAGAGACCCAGTACTTC.

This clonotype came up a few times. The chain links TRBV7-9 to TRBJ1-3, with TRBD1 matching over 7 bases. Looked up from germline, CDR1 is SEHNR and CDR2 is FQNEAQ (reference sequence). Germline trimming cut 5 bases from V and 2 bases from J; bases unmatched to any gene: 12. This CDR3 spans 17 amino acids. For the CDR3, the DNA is TGTGCCAGCAGCGATACACTCGACAGGGCAACTGGAAACACCATATATTTT. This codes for CASSDTLDRATGNTIYF.

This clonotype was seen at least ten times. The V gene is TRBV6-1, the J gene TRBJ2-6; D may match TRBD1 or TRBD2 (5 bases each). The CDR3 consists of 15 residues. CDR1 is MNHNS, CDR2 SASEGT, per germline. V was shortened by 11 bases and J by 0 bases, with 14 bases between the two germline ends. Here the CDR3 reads CAATTGTSGANVLTF. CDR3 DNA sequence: TGTGCCGCGACTACCGGGACCTCTGGGGCCAACGTCCTGACTTTC.